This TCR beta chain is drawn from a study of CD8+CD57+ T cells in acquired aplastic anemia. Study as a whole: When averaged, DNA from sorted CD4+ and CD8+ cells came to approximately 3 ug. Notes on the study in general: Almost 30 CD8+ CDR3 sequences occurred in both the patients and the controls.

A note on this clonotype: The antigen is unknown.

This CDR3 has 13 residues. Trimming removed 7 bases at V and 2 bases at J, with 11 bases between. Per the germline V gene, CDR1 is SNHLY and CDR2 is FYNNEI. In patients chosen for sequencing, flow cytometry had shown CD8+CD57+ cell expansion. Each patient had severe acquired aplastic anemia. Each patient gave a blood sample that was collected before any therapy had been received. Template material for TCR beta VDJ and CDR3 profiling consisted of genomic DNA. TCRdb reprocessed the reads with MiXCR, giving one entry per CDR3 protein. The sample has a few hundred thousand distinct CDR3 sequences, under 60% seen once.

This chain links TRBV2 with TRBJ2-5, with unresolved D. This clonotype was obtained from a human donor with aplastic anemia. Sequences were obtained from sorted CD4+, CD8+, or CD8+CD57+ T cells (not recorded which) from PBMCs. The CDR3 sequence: CASNGQIQETQYF. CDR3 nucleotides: TGTGCCAGCAATGGGCAGATTCAAGAGACCCAGTACTTC.